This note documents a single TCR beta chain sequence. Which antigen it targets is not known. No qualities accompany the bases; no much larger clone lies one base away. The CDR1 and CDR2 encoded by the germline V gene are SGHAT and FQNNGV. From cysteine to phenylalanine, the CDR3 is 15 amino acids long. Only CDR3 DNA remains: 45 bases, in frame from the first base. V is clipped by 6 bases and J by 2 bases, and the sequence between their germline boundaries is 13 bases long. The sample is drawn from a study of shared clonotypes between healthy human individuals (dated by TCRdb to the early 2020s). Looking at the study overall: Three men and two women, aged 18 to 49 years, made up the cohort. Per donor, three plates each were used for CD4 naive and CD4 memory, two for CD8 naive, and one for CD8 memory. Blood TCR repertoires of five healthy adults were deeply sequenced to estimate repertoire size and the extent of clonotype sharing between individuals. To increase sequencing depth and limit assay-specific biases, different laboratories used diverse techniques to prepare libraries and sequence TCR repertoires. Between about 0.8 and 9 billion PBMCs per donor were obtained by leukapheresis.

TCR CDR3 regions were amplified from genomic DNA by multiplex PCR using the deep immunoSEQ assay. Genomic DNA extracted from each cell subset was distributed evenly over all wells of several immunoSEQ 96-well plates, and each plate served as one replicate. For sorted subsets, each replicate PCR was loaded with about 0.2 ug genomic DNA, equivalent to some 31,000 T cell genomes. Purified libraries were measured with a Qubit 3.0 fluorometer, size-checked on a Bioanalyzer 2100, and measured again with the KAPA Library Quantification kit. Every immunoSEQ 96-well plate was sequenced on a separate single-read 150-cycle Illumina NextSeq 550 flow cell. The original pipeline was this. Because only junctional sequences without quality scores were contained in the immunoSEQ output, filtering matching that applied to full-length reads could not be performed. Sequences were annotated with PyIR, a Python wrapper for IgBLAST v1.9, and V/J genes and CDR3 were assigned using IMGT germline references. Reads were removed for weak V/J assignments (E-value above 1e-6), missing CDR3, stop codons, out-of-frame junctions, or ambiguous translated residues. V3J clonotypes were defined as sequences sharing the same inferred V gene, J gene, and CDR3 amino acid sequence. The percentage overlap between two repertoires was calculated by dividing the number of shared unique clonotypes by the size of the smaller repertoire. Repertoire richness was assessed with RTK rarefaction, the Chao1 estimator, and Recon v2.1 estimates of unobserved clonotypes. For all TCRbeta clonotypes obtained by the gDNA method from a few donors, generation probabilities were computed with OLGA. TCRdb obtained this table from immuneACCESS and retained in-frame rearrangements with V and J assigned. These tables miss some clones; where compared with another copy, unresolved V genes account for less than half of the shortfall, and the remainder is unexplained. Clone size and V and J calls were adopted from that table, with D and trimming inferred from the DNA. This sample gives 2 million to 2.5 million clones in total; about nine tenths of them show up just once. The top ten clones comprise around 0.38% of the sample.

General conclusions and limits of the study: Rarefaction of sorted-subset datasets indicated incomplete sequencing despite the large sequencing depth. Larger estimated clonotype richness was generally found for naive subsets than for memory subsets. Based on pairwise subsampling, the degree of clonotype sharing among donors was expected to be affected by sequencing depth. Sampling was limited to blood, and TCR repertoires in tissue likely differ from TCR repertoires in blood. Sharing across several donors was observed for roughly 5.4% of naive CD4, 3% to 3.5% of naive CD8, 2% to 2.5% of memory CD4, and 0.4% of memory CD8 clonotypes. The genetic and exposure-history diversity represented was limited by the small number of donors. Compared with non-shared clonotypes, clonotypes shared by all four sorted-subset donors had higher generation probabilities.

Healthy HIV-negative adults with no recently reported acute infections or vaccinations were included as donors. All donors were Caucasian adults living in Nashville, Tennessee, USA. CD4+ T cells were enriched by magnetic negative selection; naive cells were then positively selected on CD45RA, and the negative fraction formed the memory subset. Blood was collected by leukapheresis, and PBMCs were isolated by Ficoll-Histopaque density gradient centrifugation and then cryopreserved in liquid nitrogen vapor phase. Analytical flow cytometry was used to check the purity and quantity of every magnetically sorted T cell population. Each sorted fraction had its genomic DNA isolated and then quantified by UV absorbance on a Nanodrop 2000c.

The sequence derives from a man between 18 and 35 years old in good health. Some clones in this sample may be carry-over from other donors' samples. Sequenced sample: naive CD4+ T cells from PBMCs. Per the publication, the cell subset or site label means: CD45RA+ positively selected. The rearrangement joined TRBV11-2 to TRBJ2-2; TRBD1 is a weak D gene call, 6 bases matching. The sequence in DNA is TGTGCCAGCAGGTGGGACAACACCAACACCGGGGAGCTGTTTTTT. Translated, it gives CASRWDNTNTGELFF. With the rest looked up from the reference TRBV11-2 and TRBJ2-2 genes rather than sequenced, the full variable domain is EAGVAQSPRYKIIEKRQSVAFWCNPISGHATLYWYQQILGQGPKLLIQFQNNGVVDDSQLPKDRFSAERLKGVDSTLKIQPAKLEDSAVYLCASRWDNTNTGELFFGEGSRLTVL.